This TCR beta chain came from a study of beta chain features in type 1 diabetes. Germline V gene data show CDR1 as MGHDK and CDR2 as SYGVNS. The V and J ends lost 1 base and 1 base respectively, with 7 bases between them. The CDR3 covers 14 residues. cDNA synthesis used the whole RNA isolate, giving expressed TCRB sequences. Assay: immunoSEQ multiplex PCR; the TCRdb copy retains only in-frame clones and omits some. Among some 120,000 clones listed, roughly 17% were seen once. Worth noting for this clone: The antigen is undetermined.

Overall study findings and caveats: TCRB CDR3s were moderately but significantly shorter in Type 1 diabetes patients in all four CD4+ subsets.

The TCR was taken from a man younger than 35 with type 1 diabetes. The sequencing sample was made of central memory CD4+ T cells from blood. The chain is built from TRBV25-1 and TRBJ1-1; possible D gene TRBD1, 5 bases. The CDR3 sequence is CASSESGGNTEAFF. CDR3 DNA sequence: TGTGCCAGCAGTGAATCGGGGGGGAACACTGAAGCTTTCTTT.